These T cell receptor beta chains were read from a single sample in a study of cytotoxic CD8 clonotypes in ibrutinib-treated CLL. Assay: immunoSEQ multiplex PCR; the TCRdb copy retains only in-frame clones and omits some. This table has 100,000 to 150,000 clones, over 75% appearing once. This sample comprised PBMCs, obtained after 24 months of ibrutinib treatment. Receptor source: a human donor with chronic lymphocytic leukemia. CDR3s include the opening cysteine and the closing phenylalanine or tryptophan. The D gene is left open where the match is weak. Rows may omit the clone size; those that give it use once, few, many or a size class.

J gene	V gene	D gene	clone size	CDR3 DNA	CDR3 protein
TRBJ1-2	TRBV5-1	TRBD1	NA	TGCGCCAGCAGCTTGGTCGCCGGGACAGGGCACGGCTACACCTTC	CASSLVAGTGHGYTF
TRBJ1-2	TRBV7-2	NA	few	TGTGCCAGCAGCTTATCGAGGGGAAACTATGGCTACACCTTC	CASSLSRGNYGYTF
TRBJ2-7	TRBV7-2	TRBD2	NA	TGTGCCAGCAGCTCCACTAGCGGGAGGTACGAGCAGTACTTC	CASSSTSGRYEQYF
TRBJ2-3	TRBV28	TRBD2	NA	TGTGCCAGCGCCCCGGCCGTGAGCGGGGGGGCGAGCACAGATACGCAGTATTTT	CASAPAVSGGASTDTQYF
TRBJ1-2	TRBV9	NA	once	TGTGCCAGCAGCGTAGCTCAAGATGGCGGGCCGCTCTATGGCTACACCTTC	CASSVAQDGGPLYGYTF
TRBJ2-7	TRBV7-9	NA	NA	TGTGCCAGCAGCTTGGACGGAGAAGGGTACGAGCAGTACTTC	CASSLDGEGYEQYF
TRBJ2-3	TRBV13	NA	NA	TGTGCCAGCAGCTTAGTGGGACAACTCACAGATACGCAGTATTTT	CASSLVGQLTDTQYF
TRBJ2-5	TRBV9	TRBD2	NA	TGTGCCAGCAGCGTAGGTCTAGCGGGAGGCAGCGAGACCCAGTACTTC	CASSVGLAGGSETQYF
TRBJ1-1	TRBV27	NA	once	TGTGCCAGCAGTCCACGAGGGTTCATGAACACTGAAGCTTTCTTT	CASSPRGFMNTEAFF
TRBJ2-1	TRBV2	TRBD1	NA	TGTGCCAGCAGTGAATTGGACAGGGGACTCAATGAGCAGTTCTTC	CASSELDRGLNEQFF
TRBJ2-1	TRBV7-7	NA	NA	TGTGCTAGCAGCTTATCGGCGGGAAAGAACAATGAGCAGTTCTTC	CASSLSAGKNNEQFF
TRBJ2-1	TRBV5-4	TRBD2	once	TGTGCCAGCAGCTTGGGACTAGCGGGGGGATACAATGAGCAGTTCTTC	CASSLGLAGGYNEQFF
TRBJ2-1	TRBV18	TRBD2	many	TGTGCCAGCTCACCTACGGGGGGAAGCGGGAGAAACAATGAGCAGTTCTTC	CASSPTGGSGRNNEQFF
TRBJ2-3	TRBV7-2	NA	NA	TGTGCCAGCAGCGTTGACTCAGATACGCAGTATTTT	CASSVDSDTQYF
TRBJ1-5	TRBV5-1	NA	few	TGCGCCAGCAGCCCCGGGCACAACAATCAGCCCCAGCATTTT	CASSPGHNNQPQHF
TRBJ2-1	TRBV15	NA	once	TGTGCCACCAGCCCCGGGGACTCGGGGGAGCAGTTCTTC	CATSPGDSGEQFF
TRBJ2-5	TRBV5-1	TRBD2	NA	TGCGCCAGCAGCTTGGCCCCTAGCGGGGGGCAAGAGACCCAGTACTTC	CASSLAPSGGQETQYF
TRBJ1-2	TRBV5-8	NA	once	TGTGCCAGCAGCTCGTTTGGTGGGGGCGCGGTGGGCTACACCTTC	CASSSFGGGAVGYTF
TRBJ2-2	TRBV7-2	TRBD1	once	TGTGCCAGCAGCTTAGGGACGGACAGGGGGACTCCTACCGGGGAGCTGTTTTTT	CASSLGTDRGTPTGELFF
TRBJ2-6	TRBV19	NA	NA	TGTGCCAGTAGTATAGGAGGGACTGGGGCCAACGTCCTGACTTTC	CASSIGGTGANVLTF
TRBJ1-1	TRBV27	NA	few	TGTGCCAGCAGTTGGACGACAGGTGGGAACACTGAAGCTTTCTTT	CASSWTTGGNTEAFF
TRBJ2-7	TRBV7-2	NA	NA	TGTGCCAGCAGCTTAGGGGGGTACCCGGTTGCCTACGAGCAGTACTTC	CASSLGGYPVAYEQYF
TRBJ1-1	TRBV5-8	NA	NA	TGTGCCAGCAGCTTTCGCAGGACTATGAACACTGAAGCTTTCTTT	CASSFRRTMNTEAFF
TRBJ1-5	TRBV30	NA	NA	TGTGCCTGGAGTGAAGGGGTTAGCGGTCAGCCCCAGCATTTT	CAWSEGVSGQPQHF
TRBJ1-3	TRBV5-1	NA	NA	TGCGCCAGCAGCTTGGGGACCGCGGACACCATATATTTT	CASSLGTADTIYF
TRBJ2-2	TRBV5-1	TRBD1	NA	TGCGCCAGCAGTCTTGGTCGAAACAGGGGGTACACCGGGGAGCTGTTTTTT	CASSLGRNRGYTGELFF
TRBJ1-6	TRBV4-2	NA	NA	TGTGCCAGCAGCCAAGGGGGTGGTTCCTATAATTCACCCCTCCACTTT	CASSQGGGSYNSPLHF
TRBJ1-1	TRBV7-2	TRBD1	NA	TGTGCCAGCAGCAAACGACAGGGGCGGGTCACTGAAGCTTTCTTT	CASSKRQGRVTEAFF